This T cell receptor (beta chain) was captured by sequencing in a study of T cell responses to AZD1222 COVID-19 vaccine. General study findings and limits: Repertoires were collected only later (after the peak T cell response had occurred). Only a handful of AZD1222 recipients, several in all, had baseline seropositivity. Donors were mostly white British, more females; clonal diversity possibly underestimated.

Some clones are missing from TCRdb's copy, which holds only in-frame ones; the method was immunoSEQ multiplex PCR. Seen here are 20,000 to 30,000 clones, about 88% observed once, and the top ten hold around 7.9%. CDR1 and CDR2 (germline): DFQATT, SNEGSKA (reference sequence). CDR3 length: 16 amino acids. Deletions cut 3 bases from V and 0 bases from J, with 17 bases between. A word on this clone: Its target is not known.

The source is an adult who received the AZD1222 COVID-19 vaccine. Sample: peripheral blood, taken 28 days after the second AZD1222 dose. The genes are TRBV20-1 and TRBJ1-1; D may be TRBD1 (5 bases). The CDR3 loop reads CSASGAQVSVNTEAFF. The CDR3 DNA reads as TGCAGTGCTAGTGGGGCGCAGGTCTCTGTGAACACTGAAGCTTTCTTT.